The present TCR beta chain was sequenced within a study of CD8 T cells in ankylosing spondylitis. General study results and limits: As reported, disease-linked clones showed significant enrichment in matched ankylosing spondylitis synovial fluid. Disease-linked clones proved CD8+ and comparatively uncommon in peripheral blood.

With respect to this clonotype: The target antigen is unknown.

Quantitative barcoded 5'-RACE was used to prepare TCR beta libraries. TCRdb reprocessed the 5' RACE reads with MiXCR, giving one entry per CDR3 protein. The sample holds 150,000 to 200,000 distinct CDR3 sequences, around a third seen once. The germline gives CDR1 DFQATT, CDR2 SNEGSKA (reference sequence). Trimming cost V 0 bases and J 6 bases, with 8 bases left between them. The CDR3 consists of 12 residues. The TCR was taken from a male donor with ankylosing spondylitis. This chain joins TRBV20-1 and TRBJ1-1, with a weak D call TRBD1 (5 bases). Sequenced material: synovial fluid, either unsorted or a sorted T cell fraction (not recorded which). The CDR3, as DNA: TGCAGTGCTAGAGAGGGGACCCCTGAAGCTTTCTTT. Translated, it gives CSAREGTPEAFF.